These 2 T cell receptor beta chains were all obtained from the same sample, sequenced in a study of Ad26.COV2.S vaccination and SARS-CoV-2 variants. Assay: immunoSEQ multiplex PCR; the TCRdb copy retains only in-frame clones and omits some. Of roughly 40,000 clones listed, roughly 84% are singletons. The sample here was peripheral blood, taken after recovery from COVID-19. The receptor set was obtained from a human donor who had recovered from COVID-19.

The J gene is TRBJ1-4, the V gene TRBV5-1, with D possibly matching TRBD1 (5 bases). V dropped 4 bases and J dropped 3 bases, with 10 bases sitting between them. This CDR3 comprises 14 residues. From germline, CDR1 is SGHRS and CDR2 YFSETQ. The CDR3 DNA follows: TGCGCCAGCAGCCCGGGACGGCCTAATGAAAAACTGTTTTTT. Translating it yields CASSPGRPNEKLFF. Full variable domain (remainder filled in from reference TRBV5-1 and TRBJ1-4): KAGVTQTPRYLIKTRGQQVTLSCSPISGHRSVSWYQQTPGQGLQFLFEYFSETQRNKGNFPGRFSGRQFSNSRSEMNVSTLELGDSALYLCASSPGRPNEKLFFGSGTQLSVL.

The chain employs TRBV6-5 and TRBJ1-2; D is perhaps TRBD1 (6 bases). CDR3 length: 13 residues. The germline CDR1 and CDR2 sequences are MNHEY and SVGAGI. The V and J ends lost 5 bases and 8 bases respectively, with 15 bases between them. CDR3 sequence reads: CASSRRYREGYTF. In nucleotides, the CDR3 is TGTGCCAGCAGTCGCCGATACAGGGAAGGCTACACCTTC.